These 11 T cell receptor beta chains originate from one sample sequenced in a study of cytomegalovirus exposure and HLA in healthy donors. PCR used 60 Vbeta primers and 13 Jbeta primers. Assay: immunoSEQ multiplex PCR; the TCRdb copy retains only in-frame clones and omits some. The profile covers approximately 120,000 clones, with approximately 81% appearing a single time and under 2.5% taken by the ten largest. The sequenced material came from PBMCs. The receptors come from a woman in her 30s in good health and CMV-seronegative.

J is TRBJ2-5 and V is TRBV2; D unresolved. CDR1 is SNHLY and CDR2 is FYNNEI in the germline V gene. The CDR3 has 12 amino acids. Trimming took 2 bases from V and 3 from J, leaving 4 bases between them. The CDR3 nucleotides are TGTGCCAGCAGTGAACTAGAAGAGACCCAGTACTTC. This codes for CASSELEETQYF.

As to this clone: At one end, the junction sequence differs from germline, possibly due to a read error. This chain joins TRBV6-1 and TRBJ1-5; D is unclear. CDR1 and CDR2 from the germline V gene are MNHNS and SASEGT. The CDR3 extends over 15 amino acids. CDR3 in DNA: TGTGCCAGCAGGGAAGGCATCTATAGCAATCAGCCCCAGCATTTT. The encoded protein is CASREGIYSNQPQHF.

The rearrangement links TRBV18 to TRBJ2-2; 7 bases fit TRBD2. CDR1 KGHSH and CDR2 LQKENI come from the germline V gene. The J segment lost 2 bases and the V segment lost 0 bases, leaving 3 bases of the junction unmatched. This CDR3 spans 16 amino acids. In DNA, the CDR3 is TGTGCCAGCTCACCACCGCGCGGGAGTAACACCGGGGAGCTGTTTTTT. Amino acids: CASSPPRGSNTGELFF. Based on the CDR3 plus reference TRBV18 and TRBJ2-2, the full variable domain is NAGVMQNPRHLVRRRGQEARLRCSPMKGHSHVYWYRQLPEEGLKFMVYLQKENIIDESGMPKERFSAEFPKEGPSILRIQQVVRGDSAAYFCASSPPRGSNTGELFFGEGSRLTVL.

This clone was counted once. The rearrangement links TRBV12-2 to TRBJ2-7; TRBD1 reflects the table's D call only, with no check against the DNA. TRBV12-2 is designated a pseudogene. CDR3 size: 13 residues. The CDR3 reads CASRPQGRNEQYF. CDR3 bases: TGTGCAAGTCGCCCTCAGGGCCGGAACGAGCAGTACTTC.

A few counts support this clone. The chain couples TRBV27 to TRBJ1-6; D is uncertain. This CDR3 region has 14 residues. Trimming took 8 bases from V and 6 from J, leaving 14 bases between them. Germline V gene lookup returns CDR1 MNHEY and CDR2 SMNVEV (reference sequence). In DNA, the CDR3 is TGTGCCAGCCTAGGACTGTCAACTAATTCACCCCTCCACTTT. Translating it yields CASLGLSTNSPLHF.

The V and J genes are TRBV18 and TRBJ2-3, with a tentative D call TRBD2 (5 bases). The CDR3 totals 14 residues. V was clipped by 6 bases and J by 0 bases, with 10 bases between them. CDR1 and CDR2 from the germline V gene are KGHSH and LQKENI. In nucleotides, the CDR3 is TGTGCCAGCTCCCCCCGGACTAGCACAGATACGCAGTATTTT. This encodes CASSPRTSTDTQYF.

The genes are TRBV6-5 and TRBJ2-3; D is perhaps TRBD1 (6 bases). This CDR3 contains 14 residues. The V and J ends lost 5 bases and 5 bases respectively, with 14 bases between them. CDR1 is MNHEY and CDR2 is SVGAGI in the germline V gene. As DNA, the CDR3 is TGTGCCAGCAGTGACGTCCAGGGGTTAGATACGCAGTATTTT. Translation: CASSDVQGLDTQYF.

The genes are TRBV5-5 and TRBJ1-2; 7 nucleotides align to TRBD1. The CDR3 totals 17 residues. Germline CDR1 reads SGHKS; CDR2 reads YYEKEE (reference sequence). V gave up 1 base and J gave up 5 bases; unmatched junction bases: 14. CDR3: CASSLREGGSAGYGYTF. The CDR3 nucleotides are TGTGCCAGCAGCTTGCGTGAAGGGGGCTCTGCCGGGTATGGCTACACCTTC. The variable domain in full, completed from reference TRBV5-5 and TRBJ1-2, reads DAGVTQSPTHLIKTRGQQVTLRCSPISGHKSVSWYQQVLGQGPQFIFQYYEKEERGRGNFPDRFSARQFPNYSSELNVNALLLGDSALYLCASSLREGGSAGYGYTFGSGTRLTVV.

The chain employs TRBV5-5 and TRBJ2-1, with D tentatively TRBD2 (6 bases). CDR3 size: 16 residues. Trimming shortened V by 3 bases and J by 3 bases, and 16 bases separated the two germline ends. The V gene's germline CDR1 is SGHKS and CDR2 YYEKEE (reference sequence). The CDR3 coding sequence is TGTGCCAGCAGCTGGTCAACTAGCCTCCTCTACAATGAGCAGTTCTTC. Its protein is CASSWSTSLLYNEQFF.

The chain couples TRBV5-8 to TRBJ1-1, with 10 nucleotides matching TRBD1. The CDR3 consists of 17 residues. Germline CDR1 reads SGHTS; CDR2 reads YDEGEE. V lost 3 bases to trimming and J lost 0 bases; unmatched junction nucleotides: 8. The CDR3 region is CASSSRDRGLLNTEAFF. The CDR3 nucleotides read TGTGCCAGCAGCTCCCGGGACAGGGGATTACTGAACACTGAAGCTTTCTTT.

The chain carries TRBV30 and TRBJ2-7, with 7 nucleotides matching TRBD1. CDR1 and CDR2 from the germline V gene are GTSNPN and SVGIG (reference sequence). The CDR3 consists of 13 residues. V trimming: 2 bases; J trimming: 3 bases; junction bases outside the gene matches: 4. The CDR3 region has the DNA TGTGCCTGGAGTACAGGGGCACTCTACGAGCAGTACTTC. It is translated as CAWSTGALYEQYF.